This T cell receptor beta chain was sequenced in a study of human T cells and chemical hapten exposure. J lost 4 bases, V lost 3 bases, and 5 bases had no gene match. Germline CDR1 reads SGHRS; CDR2 reads YFSETQ. This CDR3 contains 14 residues. Time point of the sample: healthy volunteer bleed at 2 weeks. The study extracted total RNA from unfractionated whole blood. The library labeled individual cDNA molecules by adding unique molecular identifiers to them. TCRdb reprocessed the RACE reads with MiXCR, giving one entry per CDR3 protein. The sample consists of 85,000 to 95,000 distinct CDR3 sequences, roughly 8% of them appearing once.

The TCR was taken from a female donor in good health. Some clones in this sample may be carry-over from other donors' samples. The J gene is TRBJ2-3, the V gene TRBV5-1, with 7 nucleotides matching TRBD1. Source material: whole blood. CDR3 nucleotides: TGCGCCAGCAGCTCCAGGACAGGCTCAGATACGCAGTATTTT. This translates into CASSSRTGSDTQYF.